A selection of T cell receptor beta chains follows, all from one sample in a study of blood T cell repertoires in COVID-19. Data came from immunoSEQ multiplex PCR; TCRdb stores just in-frame clones and leaves some out. The sample has about 140,000 clones; over 60% are singletons. The sequencing sample was made of peripheral blood. The receptors here all came from a woman in her 50s with active or convalescent COVID-19. The CDR3 runs from the conserved cysteine through the conserved F or W. A D gene is named only where the DNA matches it firmly. Not all rows give a size; the values are once, few, many and, for expanded clones, a class.

d_call,v_call,clone_size,j_call,cdr3_nt,cdr3_aa
TRBD2,TRBV27,NA,TRBJ2-7,TGTGCCAGCAGCTCAAGCGGGAGGGAGTCCTACGAGCAGTACTTC,CASSSSGRESYEQYF
NA,TRBV28,few,TRBJ1-1,TGTGCCAGCAGTTTACCAGGAAGGGGGACTGAAGCTTTCTTT,CASSLPGRGTEAFF
NA,TRBV13,once,TRBJ2-3,TGTGCCAGCAGCTTAGCCGGGAAGGTAGATACGCAGTATTTT,CASSLAGKVDTQYF
NA,TRBV5-1,NA,TRBJ2-5,TGCGCCAGCAGCCCCCCCGGGACCCAGGGGGAGACCCAGTACTTC,CASSPPGTQGETQYF
NA,TRBV7-8,NA,TRBJ1-3,TGTGCCAGCAGCTTAACATTTCGGGGATCCGACTCTGGAAACACCATATATTTT,CASSLTFRGSDSGNTIYF
NA,TRBV6-5,NA,TRBJ1-4,TGTGCCAGCAGTTACGGGGCGGAAAAACTGGTTTTT,CASSYGAEKLVF
TRBD1,TRBV2,NA,TRBJ2-2,TGTGCCAGCAGTGCGCAGGGGGATACCGGGGAGCTGTTTTTT,CASSAQGDTGELFF
TRBD1,TRBV13,few,TRBJ1-4,TGTGCCAGCAGCTCCCGGGACAGGGGAATGGGAGAAAAACTGTTTTTT,CASSSRDRGMGEKLFF
TRBD1,TRBV4-1,NA,TRBJ2-7,TGCGCCAGCAGCCAAGGCCTGACCGGGACAGGGGGTGAATACGAGCAGTACTTC,CASSQGLTGTGGEYEQYF
NA,TRBV4-3,medium-sized,TRBJ2-7,TGCGCCAGCAGCCAAGATCGTGGCAGCTCCTACGAGCAGTACTTC,CASSQDRGSSYEQYF
NA,TRBV27,NA,TRBJ1-2,TGTGCCAGCAGTTTAAATGGACAGAAGAACCCCTATGGCTACACCTTC,CASSLNGQKNPYGYTF
NA,TRBV5-4,once,TRBJ2-5,TGTGCCAGCAGCTTGACATACCAAGAGACCCAGTACTTC,CASSLTYQETQYF